This TCR beta chain was obtained from a study of T cells in tuberculosis (dated by TCRdb to 2017 to 2018). With regard to the full study: To characterize T cells specific for the mycobacterial lipid antigen glucose monomycolate (GMM), the study used CD1B tetramers together with high-throughput TCR immunosequencing. IGRA-negative adolescents, IGRA-positive adolescents with latent tuberculosis and adults with active tuberculosis, approximately nine per group, were compared in a South African clinical cohort. Broad study findings and their caveats: Shorter CDR3-alpha lengths in active tuberculosis patients partly drove the smaller NN-distances, and the TCR-beta difference was not statistically significant. Using GEM motif frequencies, a classifier achieved approximately 73% accuracy, whereas a classifier built on the diverse GMM-specific repertoire got to 87% accuracy (AUROC more than 0.85). Compared with IGRA-negative controls, TCR-alpha repertoires from active tuberculosis had smaller mean NN-distances to GMM-specific TCRs, which suggests that these TCRs underwent clonal expansion. Clinical samples were selected based on which cryopreserved specimens were available, and the active tuberculosis cases were adults whereas the controls were adolescents.

TCR libraries were generated with the immunoSEQ multiplex PCR assay, using TCR-beta and/or TCR-alpha/delta assays for each sample. The amplified TCR libraries were sequenced using the Illumina high-throughput platform. The study's processing was this. Clustering and dimensionality reduction relied on pairwise TCRdist distances among GMM-specific receptors from T cells that were either sorted ex vivo or expanded in vitro. Each clinical repertoire was scored by mean NN-distance, the average TCRdist to the nearest 10% of tetramer-positive reference sequences. GEM TCR motif frequency was computed as the fraction of unique TCRs matching known GEM sequences by V/J usage and CDR3 length. Linear discriminant analysis with leave-one-out cross-validation, implemented in scikit-learn, was used to classify active tuberculosis. TCRdb re-hosts the immuneACCESS table, in-frame sequences only. Its copies lack some clones; in the studies checked, an unresolved V gene accounts for under half of them, and the cause for the rest is not known. That table furnishes V, J and clone size, whereas the DNA furnished D and trimming. Within this sample are around 39,000 clones, with about 93% of them counted one time only. The leading ten clones occupy roughly 7% of the sample.

CDR1 and CDR2, per the germline V gene, are MNHEY and SVGAGI. Ends trimmed: V by 2 bases, J by 8 bases; bases unmatched to a gene: 6. The CDR3 has 14 amino acids, counting the end cysteine and phenylalanine. Only CDR3 DNA is held: 42 bases, read in frame from base 1. A remark on this clone: There is no known antigen for this receptor. Base qualities are not recorded, but no much larger clone differs from it by a single base.

At study entry, a tuberculin skin test and the QuantiFERON-TB GOLD In-Tube IGRA were used to screen adolescents for latent tuberculosis infection. Immunosequencing was performed on unsorted cryopreserved PBMC and covered 100,000 or so T cells per clinical donor on average. Eleven high schools in the Worcester region of the Western Cape, South Africa, served as enrollment sites for adolescents aged 12 to 18 years. Ten M. tuberculosis-infected and around 10 uninfected adolescents were selected with matching for age and sex. PBMC from adolescents were isolated by density centrifugation from freshly drawn heparinized blood and then cryopreserved.

Recombination joined TRBV6-5 with TRBJ1-2, and 9 junction bases match TRBD1. The source of this sequence is a donor aged 10-29 years with latent tuberculosis or without tuberculosis infection. The sequencing sample was made of PBMCs. The DNA is TGTGCCAGCAGTTACCTTGGGACAGGGATGGGCTACACCTTC. Its protein reads: CASSYLGTGMGYTF.